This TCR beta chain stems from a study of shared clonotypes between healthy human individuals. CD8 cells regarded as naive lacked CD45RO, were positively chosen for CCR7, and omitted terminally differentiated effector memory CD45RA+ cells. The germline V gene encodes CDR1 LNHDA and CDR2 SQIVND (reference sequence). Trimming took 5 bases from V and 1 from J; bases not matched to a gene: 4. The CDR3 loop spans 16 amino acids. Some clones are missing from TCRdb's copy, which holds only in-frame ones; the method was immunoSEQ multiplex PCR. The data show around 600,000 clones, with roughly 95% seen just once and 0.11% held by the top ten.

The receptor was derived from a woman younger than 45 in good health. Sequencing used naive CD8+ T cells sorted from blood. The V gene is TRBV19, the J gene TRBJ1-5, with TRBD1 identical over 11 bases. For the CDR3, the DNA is TGTGCCAGTAGTCCGGACAGGGGGCTAAGCAATCAGCCCCAGCATTTT. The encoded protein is CASSPDRGLSNQPQHF. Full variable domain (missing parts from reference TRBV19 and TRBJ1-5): DGGITQSPKYLFRKEGQNVTLSCEQNLNHDAMYWYRQDPGQGLRLIYYSQIVNDFQKGDIAEGYSVSREKKESFPLTVTSAQKNPTAFYLCASSPDRGLSNQPQHFGDGTRLSIL.